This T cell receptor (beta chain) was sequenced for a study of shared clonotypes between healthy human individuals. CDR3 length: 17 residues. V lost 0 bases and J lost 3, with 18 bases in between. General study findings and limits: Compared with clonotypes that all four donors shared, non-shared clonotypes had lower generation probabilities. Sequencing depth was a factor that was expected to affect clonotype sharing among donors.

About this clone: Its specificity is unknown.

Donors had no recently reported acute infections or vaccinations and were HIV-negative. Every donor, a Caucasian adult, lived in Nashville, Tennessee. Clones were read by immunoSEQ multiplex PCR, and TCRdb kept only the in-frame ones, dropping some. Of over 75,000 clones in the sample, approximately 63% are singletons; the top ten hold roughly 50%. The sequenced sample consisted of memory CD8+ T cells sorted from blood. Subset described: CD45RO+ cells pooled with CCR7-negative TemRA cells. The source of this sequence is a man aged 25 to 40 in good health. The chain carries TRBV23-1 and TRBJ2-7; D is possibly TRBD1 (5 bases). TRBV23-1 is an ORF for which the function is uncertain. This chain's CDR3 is CASSQSHSGQGYYEQYF. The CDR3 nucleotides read TGCGCCAGCAGTCAATCCCATTCTGGACAAGGGTACTACGAGCAGTACTTC.